This passage covers 13 T cell receptor beta chains from one sample sequenced in a study of shared clonotypes between healthy human individuals. Repertoires were generated with immunoSEQ multiplex PCR, while TCRdb's copy carries only in-frame clones and drops some. The table records about 2 million clones, approximately 95% of them present only once. Naive CD8 cells lacked CD45RO, underwent positive selection for CCR7 and left out terminally differentiated effector memory CD45RA+ cells. The sample was naive CD8+ T cells sorted from blood. The source of these receptors is a man aged 18 to 29 in good health.

V usage is TRBV5-8 and J usage is TRBJ2-5; tentatively, D is TRBD1 (6 bases). Germline V lookup: CDR1 SGHTS, CDR2 YDEGEE. The CDR3 has 11 residues. V was pared by 7 bases and J by 4 bases, with 8 bases between. CDR3 in amino acids: CASEQGETQYF. CDR3 in DNA: TGTGCCAGCGAACAGGGAGAGACCCAGTACTTC.

The chain has TRBV30 and TRBJ2-7; 7 bases align to TRBD1. The CDR3 has 15 residues. CDR1 is GTSNPN and CDR2 is SVGIG in the germline V gene (reference sequence). V was clipped by 1 base and J by 3 bases; unmatched bases: 9. The CDR3 DNA reads as TGTGCCTGGAGTGAGCTCCGGGACAGAGTCTACGAGCAGTACTTC. It translates to CAWSELRDRVYEQYF.

Concerning this clone itself: Other nucleotide sequences from this sample produce the same CDR3. The genes are TRBV5-4 and TRBJ1-1, with D possibly matching TRBD1 (5 bases). CDR1 is SGHNT, CDR2 YYREEE, per germline (reference sequence). The CDR3 is 13 residues long. Between the trimmed V and J ends, which lost 0 bases and 3 bases, there was a span of 6 bases. This CDR3 is CASSLGGDTEAFF. CDR3 DNA: TGTGCCAGCAGCTTGGGAGGGGACACTGAAGCTTTCTTT.

The rearrangement links TRBV29-1 to TRBJ2-3; D could derive from TRBD1 or TRBD2 (5 bases each). The CDR3 runs to 14 residues. Per germline, CDR1 SQVTM and CDR2 ANQGSEA. Trimming stripped 4 bases from V and 3 bases from J, with 14 bases between. The CDR3 region is CSVGLAGRTDTQYF. Here the CDR3 DNA reads TGCAGCGTTGGTCTGGCAGGGAGAACAGATACGCAGTATTTT.

The chain has TRBV7-9 and TRBJ2-3, with 12 bases lining up with TRBD2. The CDR3 loop spans 14 amino acids. Germline CDR1 is SEHNR and CDR2 is FQNEAQ (reference sequence). Unmatched junction bases numbered 4, after V lost 8 bases and J lost 4 bases. The CDR3: CASATSGGADTQYF. CDR3 sequence (DNA): TGTGCCAGCGCGACTAGCGGGGGAGCAGATACGCAGTATTTT.

This clone occurred a few times. The gene calls are TRBV6-6 and TRBJ2-1; D is ambiguous. Trimming stripped 5 bases from V and 10 bases from J, with 12 bases between. The V gene's germline CDR1 is MNHNY and CDR2 SVGAGI (reference sequence). The CDR3 totals 12 residues. As DNA, the CDR3 is TGTGCCAGCAGTCCCCTAGAAACAGAGCAGTTCTTC. Residues: CASSPLETEQFF.

The chain links TRBV6-5 to TRBJ1-1, with TRBD1 identical over 7 bases. The V segment lost 3 bases and the J segment 4 bases; nucleotides outside the gene matches: 11. Germline CDR1 and CDR2: MNHEY and SVGAGI. The CDR3 has 16 residues. The CDR3 spells CASSYWGRGPATEAFF. Here the CDR3 DNA reads TGTGCCAGCAGTTATTGGGGGAGGGGGCCTGCCACTGAAGCTTTCTTT.

CDR3 nucleotide sequence: TGCGCCAGCAGCCAAACGGGACAGTCCTACAATGAGCAGTTCTTC. Amino acids: CASSQTGQSYNEQFF. The V call is TRBV4-1, the J call TRBJ2-1; TRBD1 agrees at 7 bases. CDR3 size: 15 residues. Trimming at V came to 2 bases and at J to 1 base, leaving 2 bases not matched to a gene. Germline V lookup: CDR1 MGHRA, CDR2 YSYEKL.

This clone was recorded only once. This chain uses TRBV10-2 with TRBJ2-6; tentative D call: TRBD2 (5 bases). The CDR3 consists of 18 residues. Germline CDR1 and CDR2: WSHSY and SAAADI. With 0 bases removed from V and 0 bases from J, the gap between germline ends came to 12 bases. The DNA for the CDR3 is TGCGCCAGCAGTGAGTCGAACGGGGTCAGCTCTGGGGCCAACGTCCTGACTTTC. Its translation is CASSESNGVSSGANVLTF.

The chain uses TRBV27 and TRBJ2-2; 10 positions match TRBD2. The V and J ends lost 4 bases and 4 bases, in that order; junction bases with no gene match: 9. The CDR3 runs to 17 residues. Germline V gene lookup returns CDR1 MNHEY and CDR2 SMNVEV (reference sequence). CDR3 in DNA: TGTGCCAGCAGTTACCCTTTGCCTAGCGGGAGCACCGGGGAGCTGTTTTTT. This gives the protein CASSYPLPSGSTGELFF.

Concerning this clone: This specimen includes other DNA sequences encoding the same CDR3. V gene TRBV7-3 combines with J gene TRBJ2-1, with D tentatively TRBD1 or TRBD2 (6 bases each). The CDR3 is 15 amino acids. Deletions cut 5 bases from V and 0 bases from J, with 11 bases between. Germline V gene lookup returns CDR1 SGHTA and CDR2 FQGTGA. CDR3 residues: CASSLEGGSYNEQFF. The CDR3 DNA is TGTGCCAGCAGCCTAGAGGGGGGCTCCTACAATGAGCAGTTCTTC.

J is TRBJ2-1 and V is TRBV7-9; a weak D match, TRBD2 (5 bases). Germline V lookup: CDR1 SEHNR, CDR2 FQNEAQ (reference sequence). Trimming cost V 1 base and J 0 bases, with 13 bases left between them. CDR3 length equals 17 residues. The CDR3 DNA follows: TGTGCCAGCAGCTTAGTTTACTTGGGGAGCTCCTACAATGAGCAGTTCTTC. Its translation: CASSLVYLGSSYNEQFF.

The chain is built from TRBV28 and TRBJ1-1; TRBD1 agrees at 10 bases. V shed 5 bases and J 2 bases; nucleotides not matched to a gene: 14. This CDR3 contains 18 residues. CDR1 and CDR2 from the germline V gene are MDHEN and SYDVKM. The CDR3 region has the DNA TGTGCCAGCAGTCCTTTTGCCGGGACAGGGGATTCCAACACTGAAGCTTTCTTT. Amino acid sequence: CASSPFAGTGDSNTEAFF.